These 27 T cell receptor beta chains came from one sample sequenced in a study of regulatory T cells in long-lasting Graves disease. The time point here: persistent/refractory GD, antithyroid drugs over 5 years with positive TRAb. PBMC RNA served as the TCR library source. Construction of TCR beta libraries relied on iRepertoire HTBI primers and on Arm-PCR targeting CDR3 regions. TCRdb recomputed calls from the multiplex PCR reads with MiXCR, one row per CDR3 protein. The data contain roughly 400,000 distinct CDR3 sequences, roughly 20% of them singletons. The specimen was peripheral blood mononuclear cells (PBMCs), collected when the disease was refractory, from a patient treated with antithyroid drugs. These receptors were taken from a female donor with Graves disease.

This clonotype appeared a few times. Mismatch with germline at one junction end may stem from a read error. The rearrangement joins TRBV7-8 to TRBJ2-7; possibly TRBD1 for D (6 bases). The CDR3 runs to 16 residues. Looked up from germline, CDR1 is SGHVS and CDR2 is FQNEAQ. CDR3 nucleotide sequence: TGCGCCAGCAGCCACAACAGGGAACCCTACCCCTACGAGCAGTACTTC. Amino acids: CASSHNREPYPYEQYF.

This clonotype has ten or more counts. This chain joins TRBV7-9 and TRBJ1-4, with D possibly matching TRBD1 (5 bases). Trimming took 1 base from V and 4 from J, leaving 10 bases between them. The V gene's germline CDR1 is SEHNR and CDR2 FQNEAQ (reference sequence). The CDR3 covers 15 residues. The DNA for the CDR3 is TGTGCCAGCAGCTTAGACGGGACTGGTAATGAAAAACTGTTTTTT. It codes for CASSLDGTGNEKLFF.

This clonotype was seen repeatedly, ten times or more. The rearrangement uses TRBV2 and TRBJ2-2; D is uncertain. Between the trimmed V and J ends, which lost 4 bases and 7 bases, there was a span of 10 bases. This CDR3 comprises 13 residues. CDR1 and CDR2 (germline): SNHLY, FYNNEI. CDR3 amino acids: CASSGQADGELFF. The CDR3 coding sequence is TGTGCCAGCAGTGGTCAGGCCGACGGGGAGCTGTTTTTT.

This clonotype occurred many times. The chain is built from TRBV28 and TRBJ2-7, with D perhaps TRBD1 or TRBD2 (5 bases each). Trimming removed 3 bases at V and 0 bases at J, with 12 bases between. Germline lookup yields CDR1 MDHEN and CDR2 SYDVKM. The CDR3 totals 15 residues. This CDR3 reads CASSFLAGSSYEQYF. CDR3 sequence (DNA): TGTGCCAGCAGTTTTCTGGCAGGGAGCTCCTACGAGCAGTACTTC.

This clonotype was detected ten times or more. CDR3 in amino acids: CSVEDYAGEREKLFF. The CDR3 DNA sequence: TGCAGCGTTGAAGATTACGCAGGGGAGCGGGAAAAACTGTTTTTT. The chain recombines TRBV29-1 with TRBJ1-4; tentative D call: TRBD1 (6 bases). Germline-derived CDR1 and CDR2 are SQVTM and ANQGSEA. V dropped 0 bases and J dropped 8 bases, with 16 bases sitting between them. This CDR3 is 15 amino acids long.

This clonotype was observed a single time. The chain carries TRBV7-2 and TRBJ2-7, with 7 bases aligning to TRBD2. The germline gives CDR1 SGHTA, CDR2 FQGNSA. Trimming at V came to 6 bases and at J to 0 bases, leaving 11 bases not matched to a gene. The CDR3 length is 16 residues. The chain's CDR3 is CASSPGTNLLSYEQYF. The CDR3 DNA reads TGTGCCAGCAGTCCCGGGACTAACCTACTCTCCTACGAGCAGTACTTC.

CDR3 nucleotide sequence: TGTGCCACCAGCCCTACGTTAGCGGAGAGGGGAGATACGCAGTATTTT. Translation: CATSPTLAERGDTQYF. J is TRBJ2-3 and V is TRBV15, with TRBD2 as a possible D gene (6 bases). Germline V gives CDR1 LNHNV, CDR2 YYDKDF (reference sequence). With 5 bases removed from V and 5 bases from J, the gap between germline ends came to 20 bases. The CDR3 covers 16 residues.

This clonotype has more than one count but fewer than ten. The rearrangement joins TRBV10-2 to TRBJ1-1; D ambiguous. From germline, CDR1 is WSHSY and CDR2 SAAADI. Deletions cut 5 bases from V and 3 bases from J, with 19 bases between. There are 16 residues in the CDR3. The chain's CDR3 is CASSISRSPVYTEAFF. CDR3 in DNA: TGCGCCAGCAGTATAAGCCGCTCCCCCGTGTACACTGAAGCTTTCTTT.

V is TRBV30 and J is TRBJ2-5; no clear D gene. This CDR3 has 14 residues. V shed 5 bases and J shed 5 bases, with 18 bases lying between them. Per the germline V gene, CDR1 is GTSNPN and CDR2 is SVGIG (reference sequence). The CDR3 loop reads CAWALTPSRETQYF. As DNA, the CDR3 is TGTGCCTGGGCCCTGACTCCGTCAAGGGAGACCCAGTACTTC. Using reference TRBV30 and TRBJ2-5 for the parts outside the CDR3, the full variable domain is SQTIHQWPATLVQPVGSPLSLECTVEGTSNPNLYWYRQAAGRGLQLLFYSVGIGQISSEVPQNLSASRPQDRQFILSSKKLLLSDSGFYLCAWALTPSRETQYFGPGTRLLVL.

This chain links TRBV19 with TRBJ1-5; D is unclear. V gave up 3 bases and J gave up 6 bases, with 6 bases separating them. The CDR3 spans 12 residues. Germline V gene data show CDR1 as LNHDA and CDR2 as SQIVND (reference sequence). The CDR3 sequence is CASSIRPQPQHF. The CDR3 DNA reads TGTGCCAGTAGTATCCGGCCTCAGCCCCAGCATTTT. Full variable domain (rest looked up from reference TRBV19 and TRBJ1-5): DGGITQSPKYLFRKEGQNVTLSCEQNLNHDAMYWYRQDPGQGLRLIYYSQIVNDFQKGDIAEGYSVSREKKESFPLTVTSAQKNPTAFYLCASSIRPQPQHFGDGTRLSIL.

There are a few counts of this clonotype. This chain uses TRBV13 with TRBJ2-3, with D possibly being TRBD2 (5 bases). The CDR3 runs to 14 residues. V lost 5 bases, J lost 7 bases, and 16 bases lay in between. Germline CDR1 is PRHDT and CDR2 is FYEKMQ (reference sequence). DNA for the CDR3: TGTGCCAGCAGCACAACCCCGGAGGAGCATACGCAGTATTTT. Its protein product is CASSTTPEEHTQYF.

This clonotype showed up many times. The chain recombines TRBV24-1 with TRBJ1-5, with D hard to call. V was shortened by 5 bases and J by 2 bases, with 9 bases between the two germline ends. Germline lookup yields CDR1 KGHDR and CDR2 SFDVKD. This CDR3 contains 14 residues. CDR3 loop: CATSVGVGNQPQHF. CDR3 coding DNA: TGTGCCACCAGTGTTGGGGTAGGCAATCAGCCCCAGCATTTT.

In this sample, this clonotype turned up many times. The chain links TRBV6-5 to TRBJ1-1, with D uncertain. V was pared by 4 bases and J by 5 bases, with 14 bases between. There are 14 residues in the CDR3. The germline gives CDR1 MNHEY, CDR2 SVGAGI. CDR3 residues: CASSFSGKVTEAFF. CDR3 nucleotide sequence: TGTGCCAGCAGTTTTTCCGGGAAGGTAACTGAAGCTTTCTTT.

The table lists this clonotype with a few counts. This chain joins TRBV7-2 and TRBJ1-2; TRBD1 matches at 7 bases. V gave up 5 bases and J gave up 5 bases; unmatched junction bases: 11. The CDR3 consists of 15 residues. CDR1 is SGHTA and CDR2 is FQGNSA in the germline V gene. The CDR3: CASSQGGASIYGYTF. The CDR3 coding sequence is TGTGCCAGCAGCCAGGGGGGGGCTTCCATTTATGGCTACACCTTC.

CDR3 sequence reads: CASSGQINTGELFF. The CDR3 DNA is TGTGCCAGCAGTGGACAGATTAACACCGGGGAGCTGTTTTTT. The chain links TRBV28 to TRBJ2-2, with D possibly TRBD1 on 6 matching bases. Germline values: CDR1 MDHEN, CDR2 SYDVKM. The CDR3 has 14 amino acids. Trimming stripped 5 bases from V and 2 bases from J, with 9 bases between.

This clonotype was counted many times. The chain employs TRBV7-3 and TRBJ2-7; weak D call: TRBD2 (6 bases). Trimming shortened V by 2 bases and J by 2 bases, and 10 bases separated the two germline ends. This CDR3 comprises 14 residues. Germline lookup yields CDR1 SGHTA and CDR2 FQGTGA. Here the CDR3 DNA reads TGTGCCAGCAGCTTACAGCCGGGAGCCTACGAGCAGTACTTC. Protein sequence: CASSLQPGAYEQYF.

The J gene is TRBJ2-7, the V gene TRBV30; unclear D gene. The CDR3 extends over 11 amino acids. Trimming removed 0 bases from V and 7 bases from J, with 7 bases in between. Germline V gene data show CDR1 as GTSNPN and CDR2 as SVGIG (reference sequence). The CDR3 DNA sequence: TGTGCCTGGAGTGTGGGCCCTGAGCAGTACTTC. Translation gives CAWSVGPEQYF. The whole variable domain, remainder taken from reference TRBV30 and TRBJ2-7, is SQTIHQWPATLVQPVGSPLSLECTVEGTSNPNLYWYRQAAGRGLQLLFYSVGIGQISSEVPQNLSASRPQDRQFILSSKKLLLSDSGFYLCAWSVGPEQYFGPGTRLTVT.

The chain is built from TRBV3-1 and TRBJ1-1, with D maybe TRBD1 (5 bases). The V end was cut by 3 bases, the J end by 4 bases, with 9 bases between. Germline V gene lookup returns CDR1 LGHDT and CDR2 YNNKEL (reference sequence). This CDR3 is 13 amino acids long. The DNA for the CDR3 is TGTGCCAGCAGCCAGGGGGACCCCACTGAAGCTTTCTTT. Translated: CASSQGDPTEAFF.

The chain recombines TRBV10-3 with TRBJ1-2, with D possibly TRBD1 on 5 matching bases. Germline V gives CDR1 ENHRY, CDR2 SYGVKD. CDR3 length: 14 residues. Trimming pared 2 bases from V and 6 bases from J, leaving 13 bases between. Here the CDR3 reads CAISEPGTRHGYTF. CDR3 nucleotide sequence: TGTGCCATCAGTGAGCCCGGGACCCGTCATGGCTACACCTTC.

This clonotype was recorded at least ten times. The chain couples TRBV5-1 to TRBJ1-2, with 8 bases lining up with TRBD1. The CDR3 spans 14 residues. Looked up from germline, CDR1 is SGHRS and CDR2 is YFSETQ. V was pared by 0 bases and J by 4 bases, with 2 bases of the junction left unmatched. CDR3 protein: CASSLGGTGYGYTF. DNA of the CDR3: TGCGCCAGCAGCTTGGGAGGGACAGGCTATGGCTACACCTTC.

This clonotype appeared many times. The V and J genes are TRBV2 and TRBJ2-5; D is perhaps TRBD1 (6 bases). The CDR3 runs 17 residues. Trimming cost V 5 bases and J 7 bases, with 26 bases left between them. CDR1 and CDR2 from the germline V gene are SNHLY and FYNNEI. The CDR3 is CASSPPGTSKIKGTQYF. The CDR3 region has the DNA TGTGCCAGCAGTCCCCCCGGGACATCAAAAATAAAAGGGACCCAGTACTTC.

The chain joins TRBV19 to TRBJ2-2; TRBD2 matches at 7 bases. V lost 3 bases and J lost 3; bases outside the gene matches: 4. The germline V gene encodes CDR1 LNHDA and CDR2 SQIVND (reference sequence). The CDR3 is made up of 15 amino acids. The CDR3 reads CASSIGEGHTGELFF. In nucleotides, the CDR3 is TGTGCCAGTAGTATCGGGGAGGGCCACACCGGGGAGCTGTTTTTT.

V and J are TRBV7-8 and TRBJ1-4; TRBD1 matches at 7 bases. The CDR3 totals 15 residues. Germline-derived CDR1 and CDR2 are SGHVS and FQNEAQ. After removal of 3 bases from V and 8 bases from J, the junction contained 9 bases not matched to a gene. The CDR3 sequence: CASSLETGLGEKLFF. CDR3 coding DNA: TGTGCCAGCAGCTTGGAGACAGGGTTGGGAGAAAAACTGTTTTTT.

This chain uses TRBV6-1 with TRBJ1-1; D unclear. V was shortened by 5 bases and J by 6 bases, with 10 bases between the two germline ends. The length of the CDR3 is 12 residues. The germline V gene has CDR1 MNHNS and CDR2 SASEGT. This chain's CDR3 is CASSRWVAEAFF. The CDR3 nucleotides are TGTGCCAGCAGTCGGTGGGTAGCTGAAGCTTTCTTT.

A few counts support this clonotype. The chain combines TRBV28 with TRBJ1-5; 9 positions match TRBD1. Germline V gene lookup returns CDR1 MDHEN and CDR2 SYDVKM. V lost 6 bases, J lost 5 bases, and 8 bases stayed unmatched. The CDR3 contains 15 residues. In DNA form, the CDR3 reads TGTGCCAGCAGGTCAGCCGGGACAGGGTATCAGCCCCAGCATTTT. It is translated as CASRSAGTGYQPQHF.

This clonotype showed up many times. The CDR3 coding sequence is TGTGCCAGCAAGATCTTGGGGGGACTAGCGGGAGGGACATCCTACGAGCAGTACTTC. Its protein product is CASKILGGLAGGTSYEQYF. This sequence joins TRBV2 and TRBJ2-7, with TRBD2 matching over 16 bases. CDR1 is SNHLY and CDR2 is FYNNEI in the germline V gene. V shed 7 bases, J shed 1 base, and the junction held 13 bases outside the gene matches. The CDR3 consists of 19 residues.

In its sample, this clonotype was seen many times. The chain combines TRBV28 with TRBJ2-7; D ambiguous. The germline V gene encodes CDR1 MDHEN and CDR2 SYDVKM. This CDR3 is built from 15 residues. Trimming pared 1 base from V and 2 bases from J, leaving 12 bases between. Written as DNA, the CDR3 is TGTGCCAGCAGTTTATATGCAGGCCGAACCTACGAGCAGTACTTC. It yields the protein CASSLYAGRTYEQYF.